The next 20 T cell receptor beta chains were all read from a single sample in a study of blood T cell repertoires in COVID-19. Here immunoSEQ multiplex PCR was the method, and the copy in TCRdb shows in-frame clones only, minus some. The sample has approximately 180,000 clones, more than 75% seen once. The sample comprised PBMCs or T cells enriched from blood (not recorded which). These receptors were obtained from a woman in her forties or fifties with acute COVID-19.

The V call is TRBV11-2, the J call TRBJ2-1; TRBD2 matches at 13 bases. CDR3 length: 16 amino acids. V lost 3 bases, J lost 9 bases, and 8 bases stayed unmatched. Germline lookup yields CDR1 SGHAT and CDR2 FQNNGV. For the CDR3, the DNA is TGTGCCAGCAGCTTCCCGGGGACTAGCGGGGTGGGTGAGCAGTTCTTC. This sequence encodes CASSFPGTSGVGEQFF.

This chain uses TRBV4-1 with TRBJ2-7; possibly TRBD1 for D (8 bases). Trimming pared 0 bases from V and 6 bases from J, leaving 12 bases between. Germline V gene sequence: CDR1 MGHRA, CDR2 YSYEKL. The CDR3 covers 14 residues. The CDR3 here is CASSQEGGTGEQYV. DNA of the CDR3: TGCGCCAGCAGCCAAGAGGGGGGGACAGGCGAGCAGTACGTC.

The CDR3 reads CATSEPGTGDYGYTF. DNA for the CDR3: TGTGCCACCAGTGAACCCGGGACAGGAGACTATGGCTACACCTTC. This chain uses TRBV24-1 with TRBJ1-2; 8 bases agree with TRBD1. Germline loops: CDR1 KGHDR, CDR2 SFDVKD. The V segment lost 4 bases and the J segment 3 bases; nucleotides outside the gene matches: 6. The CDR3 has 15 amino acids.

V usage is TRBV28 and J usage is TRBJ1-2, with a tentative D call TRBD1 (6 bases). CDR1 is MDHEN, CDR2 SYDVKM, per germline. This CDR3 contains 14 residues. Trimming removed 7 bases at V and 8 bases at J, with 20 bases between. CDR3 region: CASIIDGRGQGYTF. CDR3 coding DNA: TGTGCCAGCATTATCGACGGACGGGGACAAGGCTACACCTTC.

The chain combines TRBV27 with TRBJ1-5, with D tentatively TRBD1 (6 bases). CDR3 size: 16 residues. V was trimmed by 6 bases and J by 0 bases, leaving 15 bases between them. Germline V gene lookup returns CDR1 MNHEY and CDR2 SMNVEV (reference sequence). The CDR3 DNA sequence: TGTGCCAGCAGGGAAGGGGGATACTATAGCAATCAGCCCCAGCATTTT. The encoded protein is CASREGGYYSNQPQHF.

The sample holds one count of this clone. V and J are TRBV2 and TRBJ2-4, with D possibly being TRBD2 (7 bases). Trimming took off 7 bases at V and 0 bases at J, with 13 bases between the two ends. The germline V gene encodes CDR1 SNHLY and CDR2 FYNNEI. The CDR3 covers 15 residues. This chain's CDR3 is CASKGEGIAKNIQYF. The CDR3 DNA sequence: TGTGCCAGCAAGGGGGAGGGGATAGCCAAAAACATTCAGTACTTC.

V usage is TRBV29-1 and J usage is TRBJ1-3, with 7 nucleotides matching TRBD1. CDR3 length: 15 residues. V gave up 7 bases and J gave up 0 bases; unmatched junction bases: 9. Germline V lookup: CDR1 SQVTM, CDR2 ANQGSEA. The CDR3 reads CSAGGDRGSGNTIYF. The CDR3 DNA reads TGCAGCGCTGGAGGGGACAGAGGCTCTGGAAACACCATATATTTT.

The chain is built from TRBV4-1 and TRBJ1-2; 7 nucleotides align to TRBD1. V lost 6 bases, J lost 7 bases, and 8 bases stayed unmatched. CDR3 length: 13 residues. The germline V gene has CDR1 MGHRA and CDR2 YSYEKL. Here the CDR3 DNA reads TGCGCCAGCAGGAATACAGGGGTTGGTGGCTACACCTTC. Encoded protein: CASRNTGVGGYTF.

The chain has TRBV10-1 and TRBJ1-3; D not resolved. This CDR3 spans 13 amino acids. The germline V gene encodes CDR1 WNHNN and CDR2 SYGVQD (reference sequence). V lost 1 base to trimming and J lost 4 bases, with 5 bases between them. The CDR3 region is CASSEYRGNTIYF. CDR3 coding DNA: TGCGCCAGCAGTGAGTACAGAGGAAACACCATATATTTT.

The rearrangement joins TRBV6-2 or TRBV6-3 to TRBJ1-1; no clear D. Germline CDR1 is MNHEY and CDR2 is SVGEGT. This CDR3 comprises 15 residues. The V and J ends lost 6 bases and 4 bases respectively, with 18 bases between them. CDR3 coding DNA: TGTGCCAGCAGCCGCCCAGCGGCGGGGTCCACTGAAGCTTTCTTT. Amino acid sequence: CASSRPAAGSTEAFF.

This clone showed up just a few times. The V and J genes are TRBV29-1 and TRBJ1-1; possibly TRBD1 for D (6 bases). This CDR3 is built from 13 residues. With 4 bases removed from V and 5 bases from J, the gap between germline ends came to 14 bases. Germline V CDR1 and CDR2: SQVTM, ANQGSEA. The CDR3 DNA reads TGCAGCGTTGGCAGGGGCGGGAGAACTGAAGCTTTCTTT. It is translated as CSVGRGGRTEAFF.

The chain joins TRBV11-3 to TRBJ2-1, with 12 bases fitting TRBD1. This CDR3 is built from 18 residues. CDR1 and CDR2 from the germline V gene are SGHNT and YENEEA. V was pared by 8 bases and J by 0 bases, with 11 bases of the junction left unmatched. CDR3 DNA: TGTGCCAGCTCATCCGGGACAGGGGGCATGAGCTCCTACAATGAGCAGTTCTTC. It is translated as CASSSGTGGMSSYNEQFF.

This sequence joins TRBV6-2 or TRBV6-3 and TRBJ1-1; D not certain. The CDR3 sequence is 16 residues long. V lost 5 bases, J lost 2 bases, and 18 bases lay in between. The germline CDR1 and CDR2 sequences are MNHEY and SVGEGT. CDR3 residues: CASSPAAGTVNTEAFF. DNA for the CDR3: TGTGCCAGCAGTCCAGCGGCCGGAACAGTTAACACTGAAGCTTTCTTT.

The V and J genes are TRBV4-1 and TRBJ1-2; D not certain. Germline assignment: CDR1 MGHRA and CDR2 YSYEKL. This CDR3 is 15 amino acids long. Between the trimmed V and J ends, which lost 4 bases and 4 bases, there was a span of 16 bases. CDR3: CASSPPNGDSYGYTF. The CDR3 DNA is TGCGCCAGCAGCCCCCCTAACGGGGATTCCTATGGCTACACCTTC.

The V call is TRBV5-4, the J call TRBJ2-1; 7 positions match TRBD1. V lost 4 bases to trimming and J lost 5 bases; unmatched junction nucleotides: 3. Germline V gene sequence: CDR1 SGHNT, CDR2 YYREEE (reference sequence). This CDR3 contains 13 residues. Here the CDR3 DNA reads TGTGCCAGCAGCCCCGACAGGGACAATGAGCAGTTCTTC. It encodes CASSPDRDNEQFF.

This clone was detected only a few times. DNA for the CDR3: TGCGCCAGCAGTCGTACCAGGGGGGAGTCCTACAATGAGCAGTTCTTC. It is translated as CASSRTRGESYNEQFF. The V and J genes are TRBV4-1 and TRBJ2-1; D may be TRBD1 (7 bases). Trimming took 6 bases from V and 1 from J, leaving 16 bases between them. Germline V gives CDR1 MGHRA, CDR2 YSYEKL. The CDR3 sequence is 16 residues long.

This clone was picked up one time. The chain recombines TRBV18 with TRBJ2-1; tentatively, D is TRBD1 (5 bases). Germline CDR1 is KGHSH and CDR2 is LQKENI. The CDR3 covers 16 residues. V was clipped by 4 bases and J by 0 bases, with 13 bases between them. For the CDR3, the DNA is TGTGCCAGCTCACTGAGCAGGGCGAGCTCCTACAATGAGCAGTTCTTC. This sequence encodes CASSLSRASSYNEQFF.

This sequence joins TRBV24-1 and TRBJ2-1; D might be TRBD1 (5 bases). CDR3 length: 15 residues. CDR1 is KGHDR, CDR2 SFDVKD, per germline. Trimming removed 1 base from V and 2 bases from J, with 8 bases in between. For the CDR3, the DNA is TGTGCCACCAGTGATTTTCAGGGTACCTACAATGAGCAGTTCTTC. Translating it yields CATSDFQGTYNEQFF.

This CDR3 is CSASPTAGELFF. CDR3 sequence (DNA): TGCAGCGCTTCCCCGACAGCCGGGGAGCTGTTTTTT. The chain carries TRBV29-1 and TRBJ2-2; D is perhaps TRBD1 (5 bases). The CDR3 covers 12 residues. V lost 7 bases and J lost 6, with 12 bases in between. The germline CDR1 and CDR2 sequences are SQVTM and ANQGSEA.

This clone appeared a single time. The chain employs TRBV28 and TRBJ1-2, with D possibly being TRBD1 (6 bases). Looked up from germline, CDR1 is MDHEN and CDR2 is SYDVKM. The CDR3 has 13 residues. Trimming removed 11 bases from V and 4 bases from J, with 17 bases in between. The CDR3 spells CAATGGAVYGYTF. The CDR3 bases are TGTGCCGCCACCGGGGGGGCGGTCTATGGCTACACCTTC.